Listed below are T cell receptor beta chains from one sample, sequenced in a study of blood T cells in healthy people across ages. MiXCR, applied by TCRdb to the 5' RACE reads, yields one record per CDR3 protein. The table has some 1,500,000 distinct CDR3 sequences, 42% seen once. What was sequenced was blood. All receptors derive from a woman younger than 30 in good health. Both conserved end residues are part of each CDR3. A D gene is named only where the DNA matches it firmly. Size tells how often a clone was seen (once, few, many) or the class of an expanded clone, and some rows leave it out.

NA | TRBJ2-7 | NA | TRBV28 | TGTGCCAGCAGTTTTAGAGGGACGGTCTCCTACGAGCAGTACTTC | CASSFRGTVSYEQYF
NA | TRBJ2-7 | TRBD2 | TRBV15 | TGTGCCACCAGCAGACCCTCTAGCGGGAGTGGATTTGAGCAGTACTTC | CATSRPSSGSGFEQYF
NA | TRBJ1-1 | NA | TRBV14 | TGTGCCACCAGCCAAGATATGAACACTGAAGCTTTCTTT | CATSQDMNTEAFF
many | TRBJ2-4 | NA | TRBV24-1 | TGTGCCACCGAAAAATTGTGGGCTCAAAACATTCAGTACTTC | CATEKLWAQNIQYF
NA | TRBJ1-1 | NA | TRBV3-1 | TGTGCCAGCAGCTCCGGGACCGGGACGAACACTGAAGCTTTCTTT | CASSSGTGTNTEAFF
few | TRBJ2-1 | TRBD2 | TRBV18 | TGTGCCAGCTCATCTCCTAGCGGGGGGCCGGGTGAGCAGTTCTTC | CASSSPSGGPGEQFF
NA | TRBJ1-1 | NA | TRBV6-1 | TGTGCCAGCAGTGATCAGCCGACAGGTGAAGCTTTCTTT | CASSDQPTGEAFF
NA | TRBJ2-7 | TRBD2 | TRBV10-3 | TGTGCCATCTTGCGGGAGACTGGGTACGAGCAGTACTTC | CAILRETGYEQYF
NA | TRBJ2-2 | NA | TRBV2 | TGTGCCAGCAGTGAAGGCTCACCCCATAACACCGGGGAGCTGTTTTTT | CASSEGSPHNTGELFF
few | TRBJ1-5 | NA | TRBV10-2 | TGCGCCAGCAGTGATTGGGGATTGGGCAATCAGCCCCAGCATTTT | CASSDWGLGNQPQHF
NA | TRBJ1-2 | TRBD1 | TRBV28 | TGTGCCAGCAGTCCCGGGACAGCTTTAAACTATGGCTACACCTTC | CASSPGTALNYGYTF
few | TRBJ2-3 | NA | TRBV12-5 | TGTGCTAGTGGTTTGCCCCAAGGGGAGAGCACAGATACGCAGTATTTT | CASGLPQGESTDTQYF
NA | TRBJ1-2 | NA | TRBV12-3/TRBV12-4 | TGTGCCAGCAGTTTAGCGGGCAGTGGGGGCGCGGGCTACACCTTC | CASSLAGSGGAGYTF
NA | TRBJ1-4 | NA | TRBV14 | TGTGCCAGCAGCCAAGATCGGAGGATCAATGAAAAACTGTTTTTT | CASSQDRRINEKLFF
NA | TRBJ2-7 | NA | TRBV4-3 | TGCGCCAGCAGCCAAGGTTCTAGCAGCGAGCAGTACTTC | CASSQGSSSEQYF
few | TRBJ2-1 | NA | TRBV4-2 | TGTGCCAGCAGCCAAGATTCTGCCGACAATGAGCAGTTCTTC | CASSQDSADNEQFF
many | TRBJ2-7 | TRBD1 | TRBV29-1 | TGCAGCGCAGGGGACAGGGCCTACGAGCAGTACTTC | CSAGDRAYEQYF
NA | TRBJ1-2 | NA | TRBV28 | TGTGCCAGCAGTTACGGACAACATGGCTACACCTTC | CASSYGQHGYTF
few | TRBJ2-5 | NA | TRBV25-1 | TGTGCCAGCAGTGAATCCGGACAAAGGGCGAAAGAGACCCAGTACTTC | CASSESGQRAKETQYF
NA | TRBJ2-2 | TRBD2 | TRBV28 | TGTGCCAGCAGTGGACAGCGGACTAGCTTCGGGGAGCTGTTTTTT | CASSGQRTSFGELFF
NA | TRBJ2-7 | NA | TRBV14 | TGTGCCAGCAGCCAAGGTCCTATTTTGTACGAGCAGTACTTC | CASSQGPILYEQYF
few | TRBJ2-7 | TRBD2 | TRBV6-1 | TGTGCCAGCAGTGAAGGAGCGGGAGGGGACGAGCAGTACTTC | CASSEGAGGDEQYF
NA | TRBJ2-1 | TRBD1 | TRBV20-1 | TGCAGTGCTAGAGCCAAGGGACAGGGGCGCAATGAGCAGTTCTTC | CSARAKGQGRNEQFF
NA | TRBJ2-7 | NA | TRBV7-6 | TGTGCCAGCAGCTCCAGTTTCCGTTCCGGGACCTACGAGCAGTACTTC | CASSSSFRSGTYEQYF
NA | TRBJ2-7 | TRBD1 | TRBV7-2 | TGTGCCAGCAGCTCCAGGGACAGCGCCTACGAGCAGTACTTC | CASSSRDSAYEQYF
NA | TRBJ1-5 | NA | TRBV7-2 | TGTGCCAGCAGCGGTACCAGGGGCCAGCCCCAGCATTTT | CASSGTRGQPQHF
NA | TRBJ2-7 | TRBD2 | TRBV20-1 | TGCAGTGCACCACAGGATGACTATAGCGGGATTTACGAGCAGTACTTC | CSAPQDDYSGIYEQYF
NA | TRBJ2-7 | NA | TRBV4-1 | TGCGCCAGCAGCCAACCTTACAATGAGCAGTACTTC | CASSQPYNEQYF
NA | TRBJ1-2 | TRBD1 | TRBV7-3 | TGTGCCAGCAGCTTAACCAGACTGACAGGGAACTATGGCTACACCTTC | CASSLTRLTGNYGYTF
once | TRBJ1-1 | TRBD1 | TRBV4-1 | TGCGCCGGCAGCCAAGTCCCGGGACAGGGACTCGCTTTCTTT | CAGSQVPGQGLAFF
NA | TRBJ2-3 | NA | TRBV6-2/TRBV6-3 | TGTGCCAGCAGTCCCCGTGTGAATACGCAGTATTTT | CASSPRVNTQYF
few | TRBJ2-7 | TRBD1 | TRBV7-9 | TGTGCCAGCAGCCCAAGGGACAGTCGCTACGAGCAGTACTTC | CASSPRDSRYEQYF
NA | TRBJ2-7 | NA | TRBV20-1 | TGCAGTGCTAGCGGTGACGGGGGCATCTACGAGCAGTACTTC | CSASGDGGIYEQYF
NA | TRBJ2-1 | TRBD2 | TRBV7-2 | TGTGCCAGCAGCCTCCGGACTAGCGGGAGGGCCGGTGAGCAGTTCTTC | CASSLRTSGRAGEQFF
NA | TRBJ2-5 | NA | TRBV2 | TGTGCCAGCGTCAGGGTACGAGAGACCCAGTACTTC | CASVRVRETQYF